One and the same sample provided the 26 T cell receptor beta chains below, sequenced in a study of cytomegalovirus exposure and HLA in healthy donors. PCR used 60 Vbeta primers and 13 Jbeta primers. Only in-frame clones appear in the TCRdb table, and some are missing; sequencing was by immunoSEQ multiplex PCR. The data hold some 170,000 clones, with over 75% observed a single time. Sequenced: PBMCs. These receptors originate from a woman under 30 in good health and CMV-seronegative.

The chain recombines TRBV15 with TRBJ1-1; a weak D match, TRBD1 (5 bases). This CDR3 has 15 residues. V was pared by 7 bases and J by 3 bases, with 18 bases between. Germline CDR1 reads LNHNV; CDR2 reads YYDKDF (reference sequence). The CDR3 DNA sequence: TGTGCCACCACCGTTTTAAGGGGCGCAGACACTGAAGCTTTCTTT. This gives the protein CATTVLRGADTEAFF. The full variable domain, rest sourced from reference TRBV15 and TRBJ1-1, is DAMVIQNPRYQVTQFGKPVTLSCSQTLNHNVMYWYQQKSSQAPKLLFHYYDKDFNNEADTPDNFQSRRPNTSFCFLDIRSPGLGDTAMYLCATTVLRGADTEAFFGQGTRLTVV.

The rearrangement uses TRBV19 and TRBJ1-2; 8 nucleotides match TRBD1. Trimming removed 6 bases from V and 1 base from J; junction bases left unmatched: 4. The CDR3 extends over 14 amino acids. CDR1 LNHDA and CDR2 SQIVND come from the germline V gene (reference sequence). CDR3 residues: CASRATGVNYGYTF. The DNA of the CDR3 is TGTGCCAGTAGGGCGACAGGGGTTAACTATGGCTACACCTTC.

The rearrangement uses TRBV30 and TRBJ2-3; perhaps TRBD1 as D (6 bases). Germline assignment: CDR1 GTSNPN and CDR2 SVGIG (reference sequence). This CDR3 comprises 15 residues. V shed 0 bases and J shed 6 bases, with 16 bases lying between them. The CDR3, as DNA: TGTGCCTGGAGTGTAGCAGGGGCCGCCGGTGATACGCAGTATTTT. Translating gives CAWSVAGAAGDTQYF.

V usage is TRBV27 and J usage is TRBJ2-7; 8 bases fit TRBD2. The CDR3 length is 14 residues. Germline values: CDR1 MNHEY, CDR2 SMNVEV (reference sequence). V dropped 5 bases and J dropped 0; count of bases not matched to a gene: 3. CDR3 loop: CASSKGTSSYEQYF. The DNA of the CDR3 is TGTGCCAGCAGTAAAGGGACTAGCTCCTACGAGCAGTACTTC.

In its sample, this clone was seen many times. V is TRBV7-3 and J is TRBJ2-2; 8 bases map to TRBD2. The germline V gene has CDR1 SGHTA and CDR2 FQGTGA. The junction had 7 bases not matched to a gene; V was cut back by 5 bases and J by 2 bases. The CDR3 consists of 16 residues. Here the CDR3 DNA reads TGTGCCAGCAGCCCGGGGGGGCAGGGTAACACCGGGGAGCTGTTTTTT. Protein: CASSPGGQGNTGELFF.

The DNA for the CDR3 is TGCGCCAGCAGCTCGATGGACAGAACATCTGGAAACACCATATATTTT. Translating gives CASSSMDRTSGNTIYF. The chain is built from TRBV5-1 and TRBJ1-3; tentatively, D is TRBD1 (6 bases). The CDR3 has 16 residues. Trimming pared 3 bases from V and 1 base from J, leaving 14 bases between. CDR1 is SGHRS, CDR2 YFSETQ, per germline.

The chain has TRBV18 and TRBJ1-2; 7 bases map to TRBD1. With 4 bases clipped from V and 4 bases from J, the junction kept 12 bases outside the gene matches. The CDR3 is 16 residues long. Germline V gene lookup returns CDR1 KGHSH and CDR2 LQKENI. The CDR3 is CASSRLDRESVYGYTF. CDR3 nucleotide sequence: TGTGCCAGCTCACGCCTCGACAGGGAGAGTGTCTATGGCTACACCTTC.

The chain employs TRBV18 and TRBJ2-7; the D gene is possibly TRBD1 (6 bases). The CDR3 is 13 amino acids. Germline V gene data show CDR1 as KGHSH and CDR2 as LQKENI. V lost 3 bases and J 3 bases, leaving 9 bases between the germline ends. As DNA, the CDR3 is TGTGCCAGCTCACCGGGGGCCGGCTACGAGCAGTACTTC. The encoded protein is CASSPGAGYEQYF. Using reference TRBV18 and TRBJ2-7 for the parts outside the CDR3, the full variable domain is NAGVMQNPRHLVRRRGQEARLRCSPMKGHSHVYWYRQLPEEGLKFMVYLQKENIIDESGMPKERFSAEFPKEGPSILRIQQVVRGDSAAYFCASSPGAGYEQYFGPGTRLTVT.

In DNA, the CDR3 is TGTGCCAGCTCACTGGGACTAGCGGGAGGGCTACATGAGCAGTTCTTC. Its protein product is CASSLGLAGGLHEQFF. This rearrangement joins TRBV18 to TRBJ2-1; 16 bases agree with TRBD2. Germline lookup yields CDR1 KGHSH and CDR2 LQKENI. This CDR3 spans 16 amino acids. V was clipped by 4 bases and J by 8 bases; unmatched bases: 5.

The chain carries TRBV5-4 and TRBJ1-1, with D uncertain. Germline loops: CDR1 SGHNT, CDR2 YYREEE (reference sequence). This CDR3 region has 15 residues. V was pared by 1 base and J by 1 base, with 11 bases between. The CDR3 here is CASSLSITANTEAFF. CDR3 in DNA: TGTGCCAGCAGCTTGTCCATTACAGCGAACACTGAAGCTTTCTTT.

This sequence joins TRBV4-1 and TRBJ2-7; TRBD1 is a possible D gene (5 bases). Between the trimmed V and J ends, which lost 0 bases and 2 bases, there was a span of 5 bases. In germline, CDR1 is MGHRA, CDR2 YSYEKL. The CDR3 runs 13 residues. As DNA, the CDR3 is TGCGCCAGCAGCCAAGAAGGGGCCTACGAGCAGTACTTC. As protein: CASSQEGAYEQYF.

The J gene is TRBJ1-4, the V gene TRBV29-1, with 7 bases matching TRBD1. Germline-derived CDR1 and CDR2 are SQVTM and ANQGSEA. CDR3 length: 15 residues. J was trimmed by 6 bases and V by 6 bases; bases with no gene match: 13. The CDR3 DNA sequence: TGCAGCGTCGAAACCCAGGGGGGAGGTTATGAAAAACTGTTTTTT. This sequence encodes CSVETQGGGYEKLFF.

The chain employs TRBV19 and TRBJ2-3; 10 bases line up with TRBD2. The CDR3 sequence is 15 residues long. The germline V gene has CDR1 LNHDA and CDR2 SQIVND (reference sequence). V lost 7 bases to trimming and J lost 6 bases; unmatched junction nucleotides: 10. The CDR3: CASKGGAGGPDTQYF. CDR3 DNA sequence: TGTGCCAGTAAAGGGGGAGCGGGAGGGCCCGATACGCAGTATTTT.

V gene TRBV28 combines with J gene TRBJ2-2; 11 nucleotides align to TRBD2. Germline V gene lookup returns CDR1 MDHEN and CDR2 SYDVKM. V lost 7 bases and J lost 5; bases outside the gene matches: 3. CDR3 length equals 14 residues. CDR3 coding DNA: TGTGCCAGCACCCCTAGCGGGAGGACCGGGGAGCTGTTTTTT. This sequence encodes CASTPSGRTGELFF.

V usage is TRBV5-1 and J usage is TRBJ2-5; perhaps TRBD2 as D (6 bases). Trimming took off 7 bases at V and 3 bases at J, with 16 bases between the two ends. The CDR3 loop spans 14 amino acids. Germline CDR1 and CDR2: SGHRS and YFSETQ. The CDR3 nucleotides read TGCGCCAGCGCCGGGGGATCGAAGGAAGAGACCCAGTACTTC. This encodes CASAGGSKEETQYF.

The V and J genes are TRBV13 and TRBJ2-3, with D hard to call. The CDR3 runs to 12 residues. Trimming pared 6 bases from V and 6 bases from J, leaving 10 bases between. CDR1 PRHDT and CDR2 FYEKMQ come from the germline V gene (reference sequence). The CDR3: CASRSAADTQYF. In nucleotides, the CDR3 is TGTGCCAGCAGGTCCGCGGCGGATACGCAGTATTTT.

The chain combines TRBV21-1 with TRBJ1-6. TRBV21-1 is designated a pseudogene. The CDR3 covers 15 residues. The CDR3 here is CASSRMTARNSPLHF. The CDR3 DNA is TGTGCCAGCAGCAGGATGACGGCGCGGAATTCACCCCTCCACTTT.

This rearrangement joins TRBV5-6 to TRBJ1-6; D gene unclear. Trimming took 5 bases from V and 0 from J, leaving 6 bases between them. Germline CDR1 reads SGHDT; CDR2 reads YYEEEE. The CDR3 spans 14 residues. Here the CDR3 DNA reads TGTGCCAGCAGAGTCTACTCCTATAATTCACCCCTCCACTTT. Residues: CASRVYSYNSPLHF.

The table lists this clone with a few counts. The V call is TRBV4-1, the J call TRBJ1-1, with D possibly matching TRBD1 (6 bases). CDR3 length: 14 amino acids. The V gene's germline CDR1 is MGHRA and CDR2 YSYEKL. Trimming left V 0 bases short and J 4 bases short, with 9 bases between. CDR3 protein: CASSQDLQGTEAFF. In nucleotides, the CDR3 is TGCGCCAGCAGCCAAGATCTACAGGGCACTGAAGCTTTCTTT.

The genes are TRBV18 and TRBJ2-7; possible D gene TRBD2, 7 bases. CDR1 and CDR2 (germline): KGHSH, LQKENI. This CDR3 comprises 15 residues. The V end lost 5 bases, the J end lost 0 bases, and 14 bases lay between the germline ends. The CDR3 bases are TGTGCCAGCTCAAGGACCCGGGGGGCCTCCTACGAGCAGTACTTC. Translated: CASSRTRGASYEQYF.

The J gene is TRBJ2-7, the V gene TRBV7-9, with TRBD2 identical over 10 bases. This CDR3 contains 15 residues. Trimming at V came to 6 bases and at J to 1 base, leaving 6 bases not matched to a gene. Germline CDR1 is SEHNR and CDR2 is FQNEAQ (reference sequence). The CDR3 sequence: CASRPPGLASYEQYF. The CDR3 DNA sequence: TGTGCCAGCAGGCCGCCGGGACTAGCGTCCTACGAGCAGTACTTC.

This clone came up once. The rearrangement uses TRBV5-1 and TRBJ1-1; D gene unclear. Germline V gene lookup returns CDR1 SGHRS and CDR2 YFSETQ. The V gene lost 2 bases and the J gene lost 5 bases, with 25 bases spanning the gap. The CDR3 spans 18 residues. CDR3 amino acids: CASSFLGIDTGWGTEAFF. The CDR3 DNA reads TGCGCCAGCAGCTTTTTGGGCATCGACACGGGATGGGGAACTGAAGCTTTCTTT.

The V call is TRBV4-1, the J call TRBJ2-3, with TRBD2 matching over 9 bases. V lost 1 base to trimming and J lost 4 bases; unmatched junction nucleotides: 6. Germline V gene lookup returns CDR1 MGHRA and CDR2 YSYEKL. The CDR3 runs to 16 residues. The CDR3 coding sequence is TGCGCCAGCAGCCAAGTTATGGGGACTAGCTCAGATACGCAGTATTTT. This encodes CASSQVMGTSSDTQYF.

A few counts support this clone. The genes are TRBV27 and TRBJ2-5, with 7 bases aligning to TRBD2. After removal of 7 bases from V and 7 bases from J, the junction contained 15 bases not matched to a gene. Germline V lookup: CDR1 MNHEY, CDR2 SMNVEV (reference sequence). The CDR3 is made up of 15 amino acids. The CDR3: CASTLQASGLGTQYF. CDR3 nucleotides: TGTGCCAGCACCTTACAGGCTAGCGGCTTGGGGACCCAGTACTTC.

J is TRBJ1-1 and V is TRBV19, with D maybe TRBD1 (6 bases). From germline, CDR1 is LNHDA and CDR2 SQIVND (reference sequence). V dropped 3 bases and J dropped 3 bases, with 14 bases sitting between them. This CDR3 is 15 amino acids long. The CDR3 sequence: CASSILYPGDTEAFF. CDR3 DNA sequence: TGTGCCAGTAGTATCCTATACCCAGGGGACACTGAAGCTTTCTTT. Combining the CDR3 with reference TRBV19 and TRBJ1-1 gives the whole variable domain DGGITQSPKYLFRKEGQNVTLSCEQNLNHDAMYWYRQDPGQGLRLIYYSQIVNDFQKGDIAEGYSVSREKKESFPLTVTSAQKNPTAFYLCASSILYPGDTEAFFGQGTRLTVV.

The chain uses TRBV18 and TRBJ1-5, with D possibly matching TRBD1 (5 bases). Deletions cut 3 bases from V and 6 bases from J, with 12 bases between. There are 14 residues in the CDR3. The germline V gene encodes CDR1 KGHSH and CDR2 LQKENI. For the CDR3, the DNA is TGTGCCAGCTCACCGCGGGACGGAGTTCAGCCCCAGCATTTT. Translating gives CASSPRDGVQPQHF.